This T cell receptor beta chain stems from a study of T cell responses to AZD1222 COVID-19 vaccine. Study conclusions and caveats: Unmutated variant regions are reportedly the target of nearly half of TCRs that are spike-specific. Repertoires were obtained solely post-peak T cell response. Seropositivity was recorded at baseline in only a handful of AZD1222 recipients.

On this clone itself: Its antigen is undetermined.

In germline, CDR1 is SGHRS, CDR2 YFSETQ. This CDR3 comprises 19 residues. The V gene lost 0 bases and the J gene lost 3 bases, with 22 bases spanning the gap. TCRdb keeps only in-frame clones here, not all; method: immunoSEQ multiplex PCR. Seen here are approximately 81,000 clones, 83% observed once, and the top ten hold roughly 1.3%. The source material was peripheral blood, sampled 28 days after the second AZD1222 dose. This sequence joins TRBV5-1 and TRBJ2-1; D is unclear. This clonotype originated in an adult who received the AZD1222 COVID-19 vaccine. CDR3 DNA sequence: TGCGCCAGCAGCTTGGGATACCAGGTGGGCGGTCGCAGCTACAATGAGCAGTTCTTC. The encoded protein is CASSLGYQVGGRSYNEQFF.